The source of this T cell receptor (beta chain) is a study of blood T cell repertoires in COVID-19. The wider study: The United States, Italy and Spain were the sources of the acute and convalescent COVID-19 samples. The analysed material was cDNA or gDNA that came from T cells, B-cell-depleted T cells, or PBMCs.

This CDR3 is 13 amino acids long. V trimming: 6 bases; J trimming: 7 bases; junction bases outside the gene matches: 7. Original analysis: The authors estimated nucleated cell counts from reference gene primer amplification. Clones were read by immunoSEQ multiplex PCR, and TCRdb kept only the in-frame ones, dropping some. V, J and clone size are those of that table, while D and trimming were read from the DNA. The repertoire has 30,000 to 40,000 clones, roughly 93% of them found once; the top ten carry around 5.2%. The sequenced sample was peripheral blood. The chain links TRBV12-3 or TRBV12-4 to TRBJ2-7; 9 bases match TRBD2. This TCR was sampled from a human donor in a cohort sampled during active COVID-19. CDR3 nucleotide sequence: TGTGCCAGCAGCAGGACTAGCGAAATGGAGCAGTACTTC. Residues: CASSRTSEMEQYF.